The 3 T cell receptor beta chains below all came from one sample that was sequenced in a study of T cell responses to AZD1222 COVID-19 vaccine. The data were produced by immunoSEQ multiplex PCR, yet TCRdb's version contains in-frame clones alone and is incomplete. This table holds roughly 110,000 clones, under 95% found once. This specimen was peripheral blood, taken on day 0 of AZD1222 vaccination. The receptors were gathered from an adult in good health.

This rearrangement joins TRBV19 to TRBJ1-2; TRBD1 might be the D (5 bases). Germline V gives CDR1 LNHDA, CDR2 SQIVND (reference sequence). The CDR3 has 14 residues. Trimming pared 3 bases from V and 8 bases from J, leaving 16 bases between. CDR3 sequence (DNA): TGTGCCAGTAGTATTTGGGAGGGGCGACAGGGCTACACCTTC. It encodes CASSIWEGRQGYTF.

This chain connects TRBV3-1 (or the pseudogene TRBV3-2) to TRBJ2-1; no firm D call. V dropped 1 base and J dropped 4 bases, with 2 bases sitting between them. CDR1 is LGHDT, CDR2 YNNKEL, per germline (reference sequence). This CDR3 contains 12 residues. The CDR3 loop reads CASSQGYNEQFF. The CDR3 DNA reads TGTGCCAGCAGCCAAGGATACAATGAGCAGTTCTTC.

CDR3 sequence (DNA): TGTGCCAGCAGCTTAGTAGGTAGCGGGGTCCCCACAGATACGCAGTATTTT. Translating gives CASSLVGSGVPTDTQYF. V gene TRBV7-2 combines with J gene TRBJ2-3; 8 bases map to TRBD2. The CDR3 is made up of 17 amino acids. Germline lookup yields CDR1 SGHTA and CDR2 FQGNSA. Unmatched junction bases numbered 8, after V lost 1 base and J lost 2 bases. The full variable domain, rest sourced from reference TRBV7-2 and TRBJ2-3, is GAGVSQSPSNKVTEKGKDVELRCDPISGHTALYWYRQSLGQGLEFLIYFQGNSAPDKSGLPSDRFSAERTGGSVSTLTIQRTQQEDSAVYLCASSLVGSGVPTDTQYFGPGTRLTVL.